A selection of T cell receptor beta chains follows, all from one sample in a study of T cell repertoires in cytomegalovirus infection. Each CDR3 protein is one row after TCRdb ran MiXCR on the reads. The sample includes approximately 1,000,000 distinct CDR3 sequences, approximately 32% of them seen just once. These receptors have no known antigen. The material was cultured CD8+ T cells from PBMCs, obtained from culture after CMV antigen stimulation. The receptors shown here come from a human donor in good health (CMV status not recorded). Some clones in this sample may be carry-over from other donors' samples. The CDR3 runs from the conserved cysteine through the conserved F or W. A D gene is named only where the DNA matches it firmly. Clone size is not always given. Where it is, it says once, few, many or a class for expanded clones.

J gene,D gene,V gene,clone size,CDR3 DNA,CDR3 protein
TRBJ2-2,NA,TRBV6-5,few,TGTGCCAGCAGTTACGACGAGACAGACACCGGGGAGCTGTTTTTT,CASSYDETDTGELFF
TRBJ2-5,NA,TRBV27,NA,TGTGCCAGCAGTCAACCGGGTCCTCAAGAGACCCAGTACTTC,CASSQPGPQETQYF
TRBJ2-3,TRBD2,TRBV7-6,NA,TGTGCCAGCAGCTTAGCGGGAGGACTAGCGGGAGATACGCAGTATTTT,CASSLAGGLAGDTQYF
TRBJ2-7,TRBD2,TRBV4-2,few,TGTGCCAGCAGCCCCCAGGCTAGCGGGGGGGCCTACGAGCAGTACTTC,CASSPQASGGAYEQYF
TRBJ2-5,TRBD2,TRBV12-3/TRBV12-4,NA,TGTGCCAGCAGCCCCGGGACTACCAGAGAGACCCAGTACTTC,CASSPGTTRETQYF
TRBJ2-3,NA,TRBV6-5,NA,TGTGCCAGCAGTTACCTCCTCACAGATACGCAGTATTTT,CASSYLLTDTQYF
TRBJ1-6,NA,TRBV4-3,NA,TGCGCCAGCAGCCACCTCGGAGGGGGGCGGAATTCACCCCTCCACTTT,CASSHLGGGRNSPLHF
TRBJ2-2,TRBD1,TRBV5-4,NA,TGTGCCAGCAGCCGGACAGGGGGAAAAGGCGGGGAGCTGTTTTTT,CASSRTGGKGGELFF
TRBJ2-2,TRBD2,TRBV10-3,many,TGTGCCATCAGCCGCCTAGCGGCAAACACCGGGGAGCTGTTTTTT,CAISRLAANTGELFF
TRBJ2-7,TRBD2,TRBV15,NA,TGTGCCACCAGCAGAGGGGGCGGGGGATTCGAGCAGTACTTC,CATSRGGGGFEQYF
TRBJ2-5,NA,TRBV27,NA,TGTGCCAGCAGCCGCCTTTGGGACCAAGAGACCCAGTACTTC,CASSRLWDQETQYF
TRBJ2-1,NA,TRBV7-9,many,TGTGCCAGCAGCTTAGGGCCTGAGCAGTTCTTC,CASSLGPEQFF
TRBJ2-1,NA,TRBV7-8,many,TGTGCCAGCATCATGGGGGGGGGCTTATACAATGAGCAGTTCTTC,CASIMGGGLYNEQFF
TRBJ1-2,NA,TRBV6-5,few,TGTGCCAGCAGAGGCAGCCTTAACTATGGCTACACCTTC,CASRGSLNYGYTF
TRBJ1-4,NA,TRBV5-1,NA,TGCTCCAGCAGCTTGCTGCCTAATGAAAAACTGTTTTTT,CSSSLLPNEKLFF
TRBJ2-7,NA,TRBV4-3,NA,TGCGCCAGCAGCCAAACCTTTAGCTCCTACGAGCAGTACTTC,CASSQTFSSYEQYF
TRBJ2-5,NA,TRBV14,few,TGTGCCAGCAGCCAGGTCTCAGGTCCCGGGGAGACCCAGTACTTC,CASSQVSGPGETQYF
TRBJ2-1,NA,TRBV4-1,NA,TGCGCCAGCAGCCAAGCCTACCAGATCCTAAGCCACAATGAGCAGTTCTTC,CASSQAYQILSHNEQFF
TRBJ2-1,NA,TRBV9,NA,TGTGCCAGCAGCGTAGCTAAGAAAGATGAGCAGTTCTTC,CASSVAKKDEQFF
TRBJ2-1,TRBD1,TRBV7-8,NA,TGTGCCAGCAGCTTAGATGGGACAGGGGTTTTTGAGACCCAGTTCTTC,CASSLDGTGVFETQFF
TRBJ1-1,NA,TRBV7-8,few,TGTGCCAGCAGCTTATGGGAGATGAACACTGAAGCTTTCTTT,CASSLWEMNTEAFF
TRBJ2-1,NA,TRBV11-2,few,TGTGCCAGCAGCGTAAAAGGCAATGAGCAGTTCTTC,CASSVKGNEQFF
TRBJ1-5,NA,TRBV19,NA,TGTGCCAGTAATCCTGGCCTGGGACAGCCCCAGCATTTT,CASNPGLGQPQHF
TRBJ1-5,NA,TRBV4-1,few,TGCGCCAGCAGCCAAGAGGCAGCTAATCAGCCCCAGCATTTT,CASSQEAANQPQHF
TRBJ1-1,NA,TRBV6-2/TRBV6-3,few,TGTGCCAGCAGCTCATGGACGGACAAAGCTTTCTTT,CASSSWTDKAFF
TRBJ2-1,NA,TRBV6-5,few,TGTGCCAGCGGTGACGTCCGGAATGAGCAGTTCTTC,CASGDVRNEQFF
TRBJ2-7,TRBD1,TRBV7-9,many,TGTGCCAGCAGCCCCGGACAGGGGGCTTCTTTCGAGCAGTACTTC,CASSPGQGASFEQYF
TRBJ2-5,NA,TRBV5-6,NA,TGTGCCAGCAGCTTGGTTATGGGGGGACAGCAAGAGACCCAGTACTTC,CASSLVMGGQQETQYF
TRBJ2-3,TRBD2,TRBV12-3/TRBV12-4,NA,TGTGCCAGCAGTTTTGGGACTAGTGGCACAGATACGCAGTATTTT,CASSFGTSGTDTQYF
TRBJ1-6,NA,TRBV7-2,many,TGTGCCAGCAGCTTAGACAACCTGGTTTATAATTCACCCCTCCACTTT,CASSLDNLVYNSPLHF
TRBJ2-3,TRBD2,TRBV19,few,TGTGCCAGTAGTCACCTCCCTGGACTAGCGGGGGTAGATACGCAGTATTTT,CASSHLPGLAGVDTQYF
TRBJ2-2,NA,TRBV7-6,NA,TGTGCCAGCAGCTTTCTGGGGTCGGGCACCGGGGAGCTGTTTTTT,CASSFLGSGTGELFF
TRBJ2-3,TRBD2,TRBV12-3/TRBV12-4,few,TGTGCCAGCAGCTTTCGGCTAGCGGGCACAGATACGCAGTATTTT,CASSFRLAGTDTQYF
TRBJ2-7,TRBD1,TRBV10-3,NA,TGTGCCATCAGTGAGATCTGGACAGGGAAATCCTACGAGCAGTACTTC,CAISEIWTGKSYEQYF
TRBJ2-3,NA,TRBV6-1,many,TGTGCCAGCAGTGATACAGGGACAGATACGCAGTATTTT,CASSDTGTDTQYF
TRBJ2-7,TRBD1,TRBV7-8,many,TGTGCCAGCAGCCCAGCGACAGGGGGTGTTTTCTCCTACGAGCAGTACTTC,CASSPATGGVFSYEQYF
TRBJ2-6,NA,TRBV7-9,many,TGTGCCAGCAGCCCAGACCAGAGTTCTGGGGCCAACGTCCTGACTTTC,CASSPDQSSGANVLTF
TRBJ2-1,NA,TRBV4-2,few,TGTGCCAGCAGCCAAGACTCGGGGCGACTAGGCTACAATGAGCAGTTCTTC,CASSQDSGRLGYNEQFF
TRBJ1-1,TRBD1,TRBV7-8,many,TGTGCCAGCAGCTTAGCTAGGGGGCTGAACACTGAAGCTTTCTTT,CASSLARGLNTEAFF
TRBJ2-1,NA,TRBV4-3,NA,TGCGCCAGCAGCCAAGATCCGCCAAGCAACTCCTACAATGAGCAGTTCTTC,CASSQDPPSNSYNEQFF
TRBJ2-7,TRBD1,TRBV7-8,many,TGTGCCAGCAGCTTAAGAGGGGGGGGACAGGGATACGCTACCTACGAGCAGTACTTC,CASSLRGGGQGYATYEQYF
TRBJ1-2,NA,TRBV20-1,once,TGCAGTGCTAGAGATCTTGCGGGTATGGACTACACCTTC,CSARDLAGMDYTF